This T cell receptor (beta chain) was observed in a study of CXCR3-negative and CXCR3-positive naive CD8 T cells. UMI labels and 5' RACE were used to prepare the TRB cDNA libraries. TCRdb reprocessed the 5' RACE reads, with one entry per CDR3 protein and no DNA. Recorded for this sample: around 60,000 distinct CDR3 sequences. General study results and limits: More hydrophobic TRB CDR3s occurred in CXCR3-positive than in CXCR3-negative naive cells. Similarly elevated diversity marked both naive subsets, with memory CD8+ cells showing far lower diversity. Freshly isolated PBMCs were used in most assays, given partial CXCR3 loss after freezing.

With regard to this clonotype: As yet, its antigen is unknown.

CDR3 length equals 15 residues. Germline V gene sequence: CDR1 MDHEN, CDR2 SYDVKM. Definition of naive CD8+ T cells rested on a CD45RO-CCR7+CD27+CD95- profile. Source material: naive CXCR3+ CD8+ T cells from blood. Subset here: CD45RO-CCR7+CD27+CD95- naive CD8+ T cells expressing CXCR3 (TNR3+). The gene calls are TRBV28 and TRBJ1-5; TCRdb outputs TRBD1, but without DNA this stays unchecked. This sequence was found in a human donor in good health. Some clones in this sample may be carry-over from other donors' samples. CDR3 amino acids: CASPLTGYSNQPQHF.